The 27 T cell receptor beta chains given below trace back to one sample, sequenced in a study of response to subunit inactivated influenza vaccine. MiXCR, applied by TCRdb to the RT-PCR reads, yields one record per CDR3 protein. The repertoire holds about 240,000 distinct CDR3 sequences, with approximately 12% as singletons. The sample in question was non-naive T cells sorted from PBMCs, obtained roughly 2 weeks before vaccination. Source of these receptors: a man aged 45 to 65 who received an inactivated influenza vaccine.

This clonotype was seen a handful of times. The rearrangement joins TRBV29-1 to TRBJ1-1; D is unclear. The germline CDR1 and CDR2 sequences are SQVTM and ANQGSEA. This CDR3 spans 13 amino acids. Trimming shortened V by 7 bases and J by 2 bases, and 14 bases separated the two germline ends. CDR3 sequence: CSAQAVANTEAFF. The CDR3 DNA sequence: TGCAGCGCCCAAGCCGTTGCAAACACTGAAGCTTTCTTT.

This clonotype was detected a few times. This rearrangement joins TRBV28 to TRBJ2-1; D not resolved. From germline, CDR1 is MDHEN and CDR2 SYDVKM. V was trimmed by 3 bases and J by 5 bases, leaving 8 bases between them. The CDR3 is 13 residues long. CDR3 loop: CASSFWQNNEQFF. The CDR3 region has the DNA TGTGCCAGCAGTTTTTGGCAAAACAATGAGCAGTTCTTC.

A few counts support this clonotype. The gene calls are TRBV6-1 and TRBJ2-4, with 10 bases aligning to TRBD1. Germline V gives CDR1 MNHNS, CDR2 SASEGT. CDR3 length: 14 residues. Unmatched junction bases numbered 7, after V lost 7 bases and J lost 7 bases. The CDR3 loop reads CASIGQGVSNIQYF. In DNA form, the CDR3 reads TGTGCCAGCATCGGACAGGGGGTTTCCAACATTCAGTACTTC.

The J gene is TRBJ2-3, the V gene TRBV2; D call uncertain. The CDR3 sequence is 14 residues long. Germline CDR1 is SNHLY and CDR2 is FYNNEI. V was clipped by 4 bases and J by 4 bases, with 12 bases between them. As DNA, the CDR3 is TGTGCCAGCAGTGGAGACCAATTCCCAGATACGCAGTATTTT. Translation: CASSGDQFPDTQYF.

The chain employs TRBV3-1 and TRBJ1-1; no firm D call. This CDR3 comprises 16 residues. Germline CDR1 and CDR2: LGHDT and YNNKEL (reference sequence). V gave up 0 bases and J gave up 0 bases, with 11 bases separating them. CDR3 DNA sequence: TGTGCCAGCAGCCAAGATCGACCGTCCTTGAACACTGAAGCTTTCTTT. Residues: CASSQDRPSLNTEAFF.

The CDR3 DNA sequence: TGTGCCAGCAGTCGATTAGGAAGCGGGTTCGAAAAACTGTTTTTT. It translates to CASSRLGSGFEKLFF. The genes are TRBV12-3 or TRBV12-4 and TRBJ1-4; D is ambiguous. The V end was cut by 5 bases, the J end by 8 bases, with 18 bases between. This CDR3 is built from 15 residues.

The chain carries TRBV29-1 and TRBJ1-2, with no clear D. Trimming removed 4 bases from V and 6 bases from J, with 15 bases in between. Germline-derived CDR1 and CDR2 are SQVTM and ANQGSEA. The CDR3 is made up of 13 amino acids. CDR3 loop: CSVVVKVLDGYTF. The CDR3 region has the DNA TGCAGCGTTGTTGTGAAGGTCCTGGATGGCTACACCTTC. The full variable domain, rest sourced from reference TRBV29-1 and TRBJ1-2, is SAVISQKPSRDICQRGTSLTIQCQVDSQVTMMFWYRQQPGQSLTLIATANQGSEATYESGFVIDKFPISRPNLTFSTLTVSNMSPEDSSIYLCSVVVKVLDGYTFGSGTRLTVV.

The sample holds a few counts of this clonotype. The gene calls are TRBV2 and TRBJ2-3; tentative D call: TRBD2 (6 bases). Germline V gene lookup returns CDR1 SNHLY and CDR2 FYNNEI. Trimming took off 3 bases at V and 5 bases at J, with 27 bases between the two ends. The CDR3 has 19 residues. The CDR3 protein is CASSDPGDWSGEWGDTQYF. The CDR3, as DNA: TGTGCCAGCAGTGATCCGGGGGATTGGAGCGGAGAGTGGGGAGATACGCAGTATTTT.

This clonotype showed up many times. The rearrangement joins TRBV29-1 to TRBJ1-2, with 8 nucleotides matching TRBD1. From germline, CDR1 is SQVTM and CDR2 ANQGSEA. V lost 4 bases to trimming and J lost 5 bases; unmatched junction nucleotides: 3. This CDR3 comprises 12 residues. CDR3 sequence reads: CSVGGQGYGYTF. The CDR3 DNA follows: TGCAGCGTTGGAGGACAGGGTTATGGCTACACCTTC.

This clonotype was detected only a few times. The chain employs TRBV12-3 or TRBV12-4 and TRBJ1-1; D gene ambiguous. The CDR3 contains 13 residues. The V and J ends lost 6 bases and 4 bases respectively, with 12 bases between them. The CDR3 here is CASRSDAVTEAFF. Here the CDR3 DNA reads TGTGCCAGCAGGTCGGACGCGGTCACTGAAGCTTTCTTT.

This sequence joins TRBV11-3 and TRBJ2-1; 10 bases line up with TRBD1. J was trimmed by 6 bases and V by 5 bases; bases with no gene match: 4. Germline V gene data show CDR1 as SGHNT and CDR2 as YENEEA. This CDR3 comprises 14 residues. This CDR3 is CASSRTGGPNEQFF. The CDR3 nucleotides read TGTGCCAGCAGCCGGACAGGGGGACCCAATGAGCAGTTCTTC.

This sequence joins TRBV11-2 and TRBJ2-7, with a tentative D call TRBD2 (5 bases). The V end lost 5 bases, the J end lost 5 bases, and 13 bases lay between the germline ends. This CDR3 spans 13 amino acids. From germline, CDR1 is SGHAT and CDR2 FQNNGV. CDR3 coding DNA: TGTGCCAGCAGCCGGGGTAGAGAAAACGAGCAGTACTTC. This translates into CASSRGRENEQYF.

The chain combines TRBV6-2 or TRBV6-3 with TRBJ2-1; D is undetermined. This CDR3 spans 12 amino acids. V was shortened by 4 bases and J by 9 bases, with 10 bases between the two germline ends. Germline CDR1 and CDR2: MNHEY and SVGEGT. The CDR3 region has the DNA TGTGCCAGCAGTTCACTGGGTTTTGAGCAGTTCTTC. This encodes CASSSLGFEQFF.

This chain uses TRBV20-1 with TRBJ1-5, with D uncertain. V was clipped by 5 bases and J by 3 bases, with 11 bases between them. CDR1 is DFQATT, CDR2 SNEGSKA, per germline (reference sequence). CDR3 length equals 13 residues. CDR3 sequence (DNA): TGCAGTGCTCGACAAGACATCAATCAGCCCCAGCATTTT. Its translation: CSARQDINQPQHF.

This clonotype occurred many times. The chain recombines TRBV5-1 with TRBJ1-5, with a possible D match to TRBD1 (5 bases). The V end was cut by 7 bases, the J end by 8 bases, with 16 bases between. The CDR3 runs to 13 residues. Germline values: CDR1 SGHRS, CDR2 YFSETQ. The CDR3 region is CASPMGGLKPQHF. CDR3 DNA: TGCGCCAGCCCGATGGGGGGACTGAAGCCCCAGCATTTT.

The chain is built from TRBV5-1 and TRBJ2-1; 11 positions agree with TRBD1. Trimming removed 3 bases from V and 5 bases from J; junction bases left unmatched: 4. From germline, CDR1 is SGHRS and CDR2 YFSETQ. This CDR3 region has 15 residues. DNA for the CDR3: TGCGCCAGCAGCTATGGGGACAGGGGGAACAATGAGCAGTTCTTC. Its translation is CASSYGDRGNNEQFF.

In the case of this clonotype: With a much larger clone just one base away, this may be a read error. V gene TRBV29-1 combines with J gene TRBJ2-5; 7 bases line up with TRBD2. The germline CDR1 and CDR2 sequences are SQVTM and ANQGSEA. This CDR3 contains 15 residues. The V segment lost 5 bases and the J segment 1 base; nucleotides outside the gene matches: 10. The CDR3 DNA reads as TGCAGCGTTTTACGTGGGGGGGAGTCCCAAGAGACCCAGTACTTC. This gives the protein CSVLRGGESQETQYF.

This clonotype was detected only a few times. The CDR3 DNA sequence: TGTGCCACTTATAGCGGGGAATCCTACGAGCAGTACTTC. Translated, it gives CATYSGESYEQYF. The V call is TRBV10-3, the J call TRBJ2-7, with 8 positions matching TRBD2. Germline assignment: CDR1 ENHRY and CDR2 SYGVKD. Trimming cost V 10 bases and J 1 base; bases outside gene matches: 6. The CDR3 length is 13 residues.

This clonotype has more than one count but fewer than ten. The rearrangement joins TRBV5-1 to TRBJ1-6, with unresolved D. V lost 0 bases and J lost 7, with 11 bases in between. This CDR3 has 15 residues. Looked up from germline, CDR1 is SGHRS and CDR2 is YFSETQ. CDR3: CASSLDLAGNSPLHF. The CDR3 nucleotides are TGCGCCAGCAGCTTGGATTTAGCGGGGAATTCACCCCTCCACTTT.

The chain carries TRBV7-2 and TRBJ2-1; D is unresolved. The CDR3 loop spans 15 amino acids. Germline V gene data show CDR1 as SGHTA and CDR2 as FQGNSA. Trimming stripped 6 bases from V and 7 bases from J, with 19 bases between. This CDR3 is CASRPSAGPNNEQFF. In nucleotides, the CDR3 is TGTGCCAGCAGACCCTCGGCCGGCCCCAATAATGAGCAGTTCTTC.

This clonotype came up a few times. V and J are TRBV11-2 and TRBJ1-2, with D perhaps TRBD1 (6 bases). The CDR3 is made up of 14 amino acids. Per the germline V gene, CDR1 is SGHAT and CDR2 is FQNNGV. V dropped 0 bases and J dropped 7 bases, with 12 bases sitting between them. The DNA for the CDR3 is TGTGCCAGCAGCTTAGAAGGCAGGGGCGGTGGCTACACCTTC. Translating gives CASSLEGRGGGYTF.

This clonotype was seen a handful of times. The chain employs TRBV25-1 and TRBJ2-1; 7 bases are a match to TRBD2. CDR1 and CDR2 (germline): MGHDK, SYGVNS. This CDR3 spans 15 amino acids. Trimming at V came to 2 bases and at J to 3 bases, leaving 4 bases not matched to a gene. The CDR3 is CASSELAALYNEQFF. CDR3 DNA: TGTGCCAGCAGTGAACTAGCGGCACTCTACAATGAGCAGTTCTTC.

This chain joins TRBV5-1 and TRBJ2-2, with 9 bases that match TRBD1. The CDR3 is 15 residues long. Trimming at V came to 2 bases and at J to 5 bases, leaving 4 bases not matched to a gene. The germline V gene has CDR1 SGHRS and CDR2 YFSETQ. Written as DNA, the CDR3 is TGCGCCAGCAGCTTTGGACAGGGGAGGACCGGGGAGCTGTTTTTT. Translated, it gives CASSFGQGRTGELFF.

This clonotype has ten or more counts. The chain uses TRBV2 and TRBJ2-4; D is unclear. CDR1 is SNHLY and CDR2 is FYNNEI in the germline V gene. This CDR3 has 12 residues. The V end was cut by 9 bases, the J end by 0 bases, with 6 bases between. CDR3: CARPEAKNIQYF. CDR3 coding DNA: TGTGCCAGACCAGAAGCCAAAAACATTCAGTACTTC.

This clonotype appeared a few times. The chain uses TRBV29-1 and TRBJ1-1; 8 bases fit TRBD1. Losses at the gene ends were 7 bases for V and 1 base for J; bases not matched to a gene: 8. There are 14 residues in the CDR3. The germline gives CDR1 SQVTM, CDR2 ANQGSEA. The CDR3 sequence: CSALTQGGNTEAFF. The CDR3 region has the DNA TGCAGCGCTCTAACACAGGGGGGGAACACTGAAGCTTTCTTT.

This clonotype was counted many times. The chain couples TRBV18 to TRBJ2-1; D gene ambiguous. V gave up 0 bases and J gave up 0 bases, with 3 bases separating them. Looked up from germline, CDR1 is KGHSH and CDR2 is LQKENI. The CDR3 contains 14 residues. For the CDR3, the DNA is TGTGCCAGCTCACCACCTAGCTCCTACAATGAGCAGTTCTTC. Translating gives CASSPPSSYNEQFF.

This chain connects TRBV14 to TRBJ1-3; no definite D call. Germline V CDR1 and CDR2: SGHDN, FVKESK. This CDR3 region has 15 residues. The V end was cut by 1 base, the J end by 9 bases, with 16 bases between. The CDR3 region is CASSQGAANRGTIYF. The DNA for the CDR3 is TGTGCCAGCAGCCAAGGGGCAGCTAATCGGGGCACCATATATTTT.